Shown below are 17 T cell receptor beta chains from a single sample sequenced in a study of T cell responses to AZD1222 COVID-19 vaccine. Sequencing used immunoSEQ multiplex PCR; TCRdb keeps in-frame clones, though not all of them. The sample lists roughly 120,000 clones; approximately 85% were seen once. The starting material was peripheral blood, obtained on day 0 of AZD1222 vaccination. The source is an adult in good health.

The J gene is TRBJ2-1, the V gene TRBV5-8, with a possible D match to TRBD2 (6 bases). Deletions cut 3 bases from V and 0 bases from J, with 13 bases between. This CDR3 is built from 16 residues. Germline V gene sequence: CDR1 SGHTS, CDR2 YDEGEE. Here the CDR3 reads CASSSGTVASYNEQFF. In DNA form, the CDR3 reads TGTGCCAGCAGCTCGGGGACTGTTGCCTCCTACAATGAGCAGTTCTTC.

The chain recombines TRBV19 with TRBJ1-5; a weak D match, TRBD1 (5 bases). The V end was cut by 6 bases, the J end by 2 bases, with 11 bases between. The germline V gene encodes CDR1 LNHDA and CDR2 SQIVND (reference sequence). The CDR3 extends over 14 amino acids. The CDR3 DNA reads as TGTGCCAGTAGAAGGGACGGAGGCAATCAGCCCCAGCATTTT. The encoded protein is CASRRDGGNQPQHF. The full variable domain, rest sourced from reference TRBV19 and TRBJ1-5, is DGGITQSPKYLFRKEGQNVTLSCEQNLNHDAMYWYRQDPGQGLRLIYYSQIVNDFQKGDIAEGYSVSREKKESFPLTVTSAQKNPTAFYLCASRRDGGNQPQHFGDGTRLSIL.

The chain uses TRBV18 and TRBJ1-5, with a possible D match to TRBD1 (6 bases). Per germline, CDR1 KGHSH and CDR2 LQKENI. This CDR3 is built from 16 residues. Trimming took 3 bases from V and 1 from J, leaving 13 bases between them. CDR3 residues: CASSPLGQTSNQPQHF. The CDR3 nucleotides read TGTGCCAGCTCACCCCTAGGACAGACAAGCAATCAGCCCCAGCATTTT.

This clone was recorded once. The rearrangement joins TRBV20-1 to TRBJ2-7; the D call may be TRBD1 or TRBD2 (5 bases each). Germline-derived CDR1 and CDR2 are DFQATT and SNEGSKA (reference sequence). The V end lost 3 bases, the J end lost 3 bases, and 12 bases lay between the germline ends. The CDR3 runs to 13 residues. The DNA for the CDR3 is TGCAGTGCTAGTGCGGGCAGGGACTACGAGCAGTACTTC. It is translated as CSASAGRDYEQYF.

The chain links TRBV19 to TRBJ2-7; 7 positions agree with TRBD1. CDR1 is LNHDA, CDR2 SQIVND, per germline (reference sequence). The CDR3 contains 13 residues. V was pared by 10 bases and J by 2 bases, with 8 bases of the junction left unmatched. CDR3 in amino acids: CATTHRGTYEQYF. DNA of the CDR3: TGTGCCACGACCCACAGGGGCACCTACGAGCAGTACTTC.

A few counts support this clone. The V gene is TRBV7-9, the J gene TRBJ1-1; 12 bases match TRBD1. J lost 10 bases, V lost 3 bases, and 3 bases had no gene match. The CDR3 is 13 residues long. Germline loops: CDR1 SEHNR, CDR2 FQNEAQ (reference sequence). CDR3 amino acids: CASSFGTGGLAFF. The CDR3 bases are TGTGCCAGCAGCTTTGGGACAGGGGGCCTAGCTTTCTTT.

This clone was recorded a few times. J is TRBJ2-2 and V is TRBV9, with 9 nucleotides matching TRBD1. CDR1 is SGDLS and CDR2 is YYNGEE in the germline V gene. The V segment lost 3 bases and the J segment 7 bases; nucleotides outside the gene matches: 7. The CDR3 has 15 amino acids. CDR3 DNA sequence: TGTGCCAGCAGCGCCCTGACAGGGGGTAACGGGGAGCTGTTTTTT. Protein product: CASSALTGGNGELFF.

The rearrangement links TRBV4-1 to TRBJ2-3; 11 nucleotides line up with TRBD1. CDR1 MGHRA and CDR2 YSYEKL come from the germline V gene. The CDR3 extends over 18 amino acids. After removal of 0 bases from V and 8 bases from J, the junction contained 13 bases not matched to a gene. The CDR3 here is CASSQDPPGGQGGGTQYF. CDR3 DNA: TGCGCCAGCAGCCAAGACCCCCCCGGGGGACAGGGGGGAGGTACGCAGTATTTT.

This rearrangement joins TRBV28 to TRBJ1-5; TRBD1 matches 10 bases. With V trimmed by 5 bases and J by 7 bases, 8 bases remained unmatched. The CDR3 has 15 amino acids. The germline V gene has CDR1 MDHEN and CDR2 SYDVKM. The CDR3 bases are TGTGCCAGCAGTCCCTGGACAGGGGGTGGGCAGCCCCAGCATTTT. Translating gives CASSPWTGGGQPQHF.

The V call is TRBV6-4, the J call TRBJ1-1, with 7 bases identical to TRBD1. This CDR3 is built from 13 residues. V was clipped by 8 bases and J by 4 bases; unmatched bases: 7. Germline V gene lookup returns CDR1 MRHNA and CDR2 SNTAGT. CDR3 residues: CASGPHRGTEAFF. For the CDR3, the DNA is TGTGCCAGCGGTCCCCACAGGGGCACTGAAGCTTTCTTT.

The J gene is TRBJ1-5, the V gene TRBV6-2 or TRBV6-3; 7 bases match TRBD1. The CDR3 contains 14 residues. Per germline, CDR1 MNHEY and CDR2 SVGEGT. V lost 6 bases to trimming and J lost 3 bases; unmatched junction nucleotides: 5. Here the CDR3 reads CASSPGQPNQPQHF. The CDR3 nucleotides are TGTGCCAGCAGCCCGGGACAGCCCAATCAGCCCCAGCATTTT.

The CDR3 protein is CASSRGGSNTEAFF. The CDR3 bases are TGCGCCAGCAGCAGGGGGGGTTCGAACACTGAAGCTTTCTTT. The chain couples TRBV5-1 to TRBJ1-1; maybe TRBD1 (6 bases). Germline CDR1 and CDR2: SGHRS and YFSETQ. The CDR3 is 14 residues long. V lost 4 bases, J lost 1 base, and 11 bases lay in between.

The CDR3 DNA reads as TGTGCCAGCAGCTTAACGGGGCATACTTACGAGCAGTACTTC. This codes for CASSLTGHTYEQYF. V and J are TRBV5-4 and TRBJ2-7; D could derive from TRBD1 or TRBD2 (5 bases each). The length of the CDR3 is 14 residues. CDR1 is SGHNT and CDR2 is YYREEE in the germline V gene (reference sequence). V was cut by 2 bases and J by 4 bases, with 13 bases left in between. Using reference TRBV5-4 and TRBJ2-7 for the parts outside the CDR3, the full variable domain is ETGVTQSPTHLIKTRGQQVTLRCSSQSGHNTVSWYQQALGQGPQFIFQYYREEENGRGNFPPRFSGLQFPNYSSELNVNALELDDSALYLCASSLTGHTYEQYFGPGTRLTVT.

V gene TRBV2 combines with J gene TRBJ2-7; 9 bases fit TRBD1. The length of the CDR3 is 12 residues. The germline gives CDR1 SNHLY, CDR2 FYNNEI. Trimming cost V 8 bases and J 6 bases; bases outside gene matches: 5. CDR3 region: CASRTGVSEQYF. CDR3 bases: TGTGCCAGCCGGACAGGGGTTAGCGAGCAGTACTTC. The full variable domain, with the rest looked up from reference TRBV2 and TRBJ2-7, is EPEVTQTPSHQVTQMGQEVILRCVPISNHLYFYWYRQILGQKVEFLVSFYNNEISEKSEIFDDQFSVERPDGSNFTLKIRSTKLEDSAMYFCASRTGVSEQYFGPGTRLTVT.

The CDR3, as DNA: TGTGCCAGCAGCGGAGAGAATACGGAAACCTATGGCTACACCTTC. It encodes CASSGENTETYGYTF. This chain uses TRBV7-9 with TRBJ1-2; D is ambiguous. Trimming cost V 5 bases and J 4 bases, with 17 bases left between them. CDR1 and CDR2 (germline): SEHNR, FQNEAQ (reference sequence). The CDR3 runs to 15 residues.

V gene TRBV6-1 combines with J gene TRBJ1-5; D might be TRBD1 (6 bases). There are 15 residues in the CDR3. Germline assignment: CDR1 MNHNS and CDR2 SASEGT. V lost 0 bases and J 4 bases, leaving 10 bases between the germline ends. The CDR3 spells CASSEAEGGNQPQHF. CDR3 nucleotide sequence: TGTGCCAGCAGTGAAGCTGAGGGGGGGAATCAGCCCCAGCATTTT.

The CDR3 sequence: CASSLGQGSNTGELFF. The CDR3 nucleotides read TGTGCCAGCAGCCTCGGACAGGGAAGTAACACCGGGGAGCTGTTTTTT. The chain recombines TRBV13 with TRBJ2-2, with 8 bases identical to TRBD1. The V and J ends lost 5 bases and 2 bases, in that order; junction bases with no gene match: 7. The CDR3 extends over 16 amino acids. From germline, CDR1 is PRHDT and CDR2 FYEKMQ (reference sequence).